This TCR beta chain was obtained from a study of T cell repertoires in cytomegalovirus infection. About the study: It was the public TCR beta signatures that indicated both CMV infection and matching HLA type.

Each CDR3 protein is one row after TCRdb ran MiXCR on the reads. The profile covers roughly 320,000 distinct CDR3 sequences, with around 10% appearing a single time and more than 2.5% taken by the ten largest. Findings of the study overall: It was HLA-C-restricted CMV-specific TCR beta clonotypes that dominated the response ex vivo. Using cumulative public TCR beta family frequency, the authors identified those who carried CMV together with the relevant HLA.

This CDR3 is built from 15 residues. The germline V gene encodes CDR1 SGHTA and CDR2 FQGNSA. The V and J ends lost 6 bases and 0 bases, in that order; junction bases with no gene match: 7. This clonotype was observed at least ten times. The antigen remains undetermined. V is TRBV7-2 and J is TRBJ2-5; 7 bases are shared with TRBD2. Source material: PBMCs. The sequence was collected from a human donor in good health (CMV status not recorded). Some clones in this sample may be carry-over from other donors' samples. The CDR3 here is CASSLSGVYQETQYF. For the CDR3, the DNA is TGTGCCAGCAGTCTCAGCGGGGTGTACCAAGAGACCCAGTACTTC.